These 28 T cell receptor beta chains were all obtained from the same sample, sequenced in a study of molecular identifiers for immune sequencing clone quantification. TCRdb processed the PCR reads anew with MiXCR; each CDR3 protein has one entry. The repertoire includes about 320,000 distinct CDR3 sequences, 20% to 25% of them detected once, and 0.81% sits in the top ten. Input material: naive CD8+ T cells from blood, with Jurkat cell RNA spiked in. Subset defined: FACS-sorted CD8+CD4-CCR7+CD45RA+ naive T cells. These receptors came from a human donor in good health. Some libraries in this study had Jurkat cell RNA spiked in.

The V gene is TRBV27, the J gene TRBJ1-4; 8 nucleotides align to TRBD1. V shed 9 bases and J 8 bases; nucleotides not matched to a gene: 11. Germline V gene data show CDR1 as MNHEY and CDR2 as SMNVEV (reference sequence). There are 14 residues in the CDR3. The CDR3: CASNIRGPGEKLFF. The CDR3 coding sequence is TGTGCCAGTAACATCAGGGGGCCTGGCGAAAAACTGTTTTTT.

In regard to this clonotype: A much more abundant neighbour one base away suggests this may be a read error. The rearrangement joins TRBV4-2 to TRBJ2-7, with D tentatively TRBD2 (5 bases). The CDR3 has 15 residues. CDR1 is LGHNA, CDR2 YNFKEQ, per germline. The CDR3 nucleotides are TGTGCCGGCAGCCAGGACTTGTCGGCCGCCTACGAGCAGTACTTC. Translated, it gives CAGSQDLSAAYEQYF.

This clonotype occurred many times. J is TRBJ2-7 and V is TRBV2; tentative D call: TRBD2 (7 bases). Trimming removed 5 bases from V and 6 bases from J, with 20 bases in between. The CDR3 spans 15 residues. The germline gives CDR1 SNHLY, CDR2 FYNNEI. The CDR3 coding sequence is TGTGCCAGCAGTCCCTCGGTGGGGGGGCTCGGCGAGCAGTACTTC. Translating gives CASSPSVGGLGEQYF.

Turning to this clonotype: This may be a read error, as it is one base from a much larger clone. The gene calls are TRBV14 and TRBJ1-1, with D uncertain. Germline loops: CDR1 SGHDN, CDR2 FVKESK. The CDR3 spans 14 residues. CDR3 loop: CVSSQDAGYTEAFF. In DNA form, the CDR3 reads TGTGTCAGCAGCCAAGATGCGGGGTACACTGAAGCTTTCTTT.

This clonotype was counted once. A much more abundant neighbour one base away suggests this may be a read error. The CDR3 region has the DNA TGTGCCAGCAGCTCATCACCCATTGAGACCCAGTACTTC. As protein: CASSSSPIETQYF. This rearrangement joins TRBV7-2 to TRBJ2-5; D gene uncertain. CDR1 is SGHTA, CDR2 FQGNSA, per germline. The germline V and J ends were trimmed by 4 bases and 5 bases, with 11 bases remaining between them. The CDR3 loop spans 13 amino acids.

This clonotype was counted many times. This chain joins TRBV7-9 and TRBJ2-3; 7 bases fit TRBD2. The germline CDR1 and CDR2 sequences are SEHNR and FQNEAQ (reference sequence). The trim removed 5 bases at V and 2 bases at J, leaving 10 bases unmatched. The CDR3 has 16 amino acids. As DNA, the CDR3 is TGTGCCAGCAGCACCAGACTGGCGGGGGTCACAGATACGCAGTATTTT. It translates to CASSTRLAGVTDTQYF.

This clonotype has a single count. A junction end diverges from the germline sequence, so it may reflect a read error. The chain uses TRBV28 and TRBJ1-6; TRBD1 agrees at 7 bases. Germline assignment: CDR1 MDHEN and CDR2 SYDVKM. The CDR3 runs 17 residues. CDR3 amino acids: CAGNLGSSTGHNTPLHF. The CDR3 DNA sequence: TGTGCCGGCAACCTCGGAAGTTCGACAGGGCATAATACACCCCTCCACTTT.

Concerning this clonotype itself: This could be a read error, since a much larger clone is one nucleotide away. The chain couples TRBV7-9 to TRBJ2-3; possibly TRBD1 for D (5 bases). In germline, CDR1 is SEHNR, CDR2 FQNEAQ (reference sequence). This CDR3 is 17 amino acids long. The CDR3 bases are TGTGCCAGCAGCTTAGCGGGAAGGGGCGGCAGAACAGGTACGCAGTATTTT. Protein product: CASSLAGRGGRTGTQYF.

This clonotype was seen at least ten times. The rearrangement uses TRBV2 and TRBJ1-5; the match to TRBD1 covers 10 bases. From germline, CDR1 is SNHLY and CDR2 FYNNEI. The CDR3 loop spans 13 amino acids. Trimming removed 10 bases from V and 6 bases from J; junction bases left unmatched: 6. The CDR3 DNA reads as TGTGCCATTAGGGACAGGGGTCCTCAGCCCCAGCATTTT. Protein: CAIRDRGPQPQHF.

This clonotype was seen repeatedly, ten times or more. The J gene is TRBJ1-2, the V gene TRBV19; D remains unclear. This CDR3 is built from 15 residues. Germline V gene lookup returns CDR1 LNHDA and CDR2 SQIVND (reference sequence). Trimming took 3 bases from V and 4 from J, leaving 15 bases between them. For the CDR3, the DNA is TGTGCCAGTAGTATCTTTGGCAGCGGCACCTATGGCTACACCTTC. This sequence encodes CASSIFGSGTYGYTF.

This clonotype was detected ten times or more. This chain links TRBV7-2 with TRBJ1-1; tentatively, D is TRBD1 (5 bases). The CDR3 consists of 15 residues. Germline V gives CDR1 SGHTA, CDR2 FQGNSA. V lost 3 bases, J lost 5 bases, and 16 bases lay in between. CDR3 DNA: TGTGCCAGCAGCTTTCTGACTCAGGGTTTAACTGAAGCTTTCTTT. Translation gives CASSFLTQGLTEAFF.

This clonotype was seen repeatedly, ten times or more. The rearrangement links TRBV5-8 to TRBJ1-4; no clear D gene. V was clipped by 2 bases and J by 5 bases, with 10 bases between them. The CDR3 spans 14 residues. The germline V gene has CDR1 SGHTS and CDR2 YDEGEE. Here the CDR3 reads CASSLVRENEKLFF. In DNA, the CDR3 is TGTGCCAGCAGCTTAGTAAGAGAAAATGAAAAACTGTTTTTT.

This clonotype was observed a single time. With a much larger clone just one base away, this may be a read error. This chain joins TRBV25-1 and TRBJ2-7; D not certain. The length of the CDR3 is 13 residues. Germline CDR1 and CDR2: MGHDK and SYGVNS. V gave up 7 bases and J gave up 4 bases, with 14 bases separating them. In nucleotides, the CDR3 is TGTGCCAGCAACGTGTGGGCAGCATACGAGCAGTACTTC. It translates to CASNVWAAYEQYF.

This clonotype appeared many times. This chain uses TRBV9 with TRBJ2-3, with TRBD1 identical over 9 bases. V lost 0 bases to trimming and J lost 4 bases; unmatched junction nucleotides: 6. This CDR3 has 16 amino acids. Germline V gives CDR1 SGDLS, CDR2 YYNGEE. CDR3 nucleotide sequence: TGTGCCAGCAGCGTAGGACAGGGGGGGGTCGCAGATACGCAGTATTTT. Translated: CASSVGQGGVADTQYF.

Notes on this clonotype: With a much larger clone just one base away, this may be a read error. This sequence joins TRBV2 and TRBJ1-5, with D maybe TRBD1 (5 bases). CDR1 SNHLY and CDR2 FYNNEI come from the germline V gene. The CDR3 spans 14 residues. Trimming removed 4 bases at V and 6 bases at J, with 13 bases between. The CDR3: CASSGGGRGQPQHF. The CDR3 DNA is TGTGCCAGCAGTGGTGGGGGTAGGGGTCAGCCCCAGCATTTT.

This clonotype was seen many times. The chain joins TRBV10-2 to TRBJ1-2, with TRBD1 matching over 8 bases. Germline CDR1 and CDR2: WSHSY and SAAADI. V shed 0 bases and J 8 bases; nucleotides not matched to a gene: 5. This CDR3 has 14 residues. The CDR3 DNA sequence: TGCGCCAGCAGTGAGTCAGGAGCAGGGGGCGGCTACACCTTC. Protein: CASSESGAGGGYTF.

The table lists this clonotype with many counts. The genes are TRBV13 and TRBJ2-3, with 9 bases aligning to TRBD1. Germline assignment: CDR1 PRHDT and CDR2 FYEKMQ (reference sequence). The CDR3 runs 14 residues. The ends lost 5 bases at V and 14 bases at J; junction bases unmatched: 14. CDR3 region: CASSPTGGALPWYF. In DNA, the CDR3 is TGTGCCAGCAGCCCCACAGGGGGCGCGTTGCCCTGGTATTTT.

Ten or more counts support this clonotype. This chain links TRBV27 with TRBJ2-7, with a weak D call TRBD2 (6 bases). The CDR3 is 13 amino acids. CDR1 is MNHEY, CDR2 SMNVEV, per germline (reference sequence). The V and J ends lost 7 bases and 3 bases respectively, with 13 bases between them. The CDR3 DNA is TGTGCCAGCAACGCCCGGGGGAACTACGAGCAGTACTTC. Protein: CASNARGNYEQYF.

This clonotype occurred a few times. The V call is TRBV10-3, the J call TRBJ1-1; D call uncertain. The CDR3 extends over 17 amino acids. The V gene lost 3 bases and the J gene lost 4 bases, with 21 bases spanning the gap. Germline loops: CDR1 ENHRY, CDR2 SYGVKD. Here the CDR3 DNA reads TGTGCCATCAGTGACGCAGAAAAGGGTCTCGAGGGCACTGAAGCTTTCTTT. Translated, it gives CAISDAEKGLEGTEAFF.

Many counts were recorded for this clonotype. For the CDR3, the DNA is TGTGCCAGCAGTTTCTCAGGGGGCGACGAGCAGTACTTC. Translation: CASSFSGGDEQYF. V gene TRBV6-6 combines with J gene TRBJ2-7; 8 positions match TRBD1. The ends lost 4 bases at V and 5 bases at J; junction bases unmatched: 4. The CDR3 is 13 amino acids. CDR1 and CDR2 (germline): MNHNY, SVGAGI (reference sequence).

This clonotype was seen at least ten times. The chain carries TRBV2 and TRBJ1-2; D is unresolved. CDR3 length equals 15 residues. The germline V and J ends were trimmed by 3 bases and 2 bases, with 13 bases remaining between them. CDR1 is SNHLY and CDR2 is FYNNEI in the germline V gene. The CDR3 DNA is TGTGCCAGCAGTGAGGCGGGTAATTTAAACTATGGCTACACCTTC. It is translated as CASSEAGNLNYGYTF.

A few counts support this clonotype. CDR3 DNA: TGCAGTGCTAGAGACCGACTAGTTTTGGGCGAGCAGTACTTC. Its translation is CSARDRLVLGEQYF. The V and J genes are TRBV20-1 and TRBJ2-7, with D maybe TRBD2 (6 bases). Per germline, CDR1 DFQATT and CDR2 SNEGSKA (reference sequence). The germline V and J ends were trimmed by 0 bases and 6 bases, with 15 bases remaining between them. The CDR3 extends over 14 amino acids.

Ten or more counts support this clonotype. V and J are TRBV2 and TRBJ2-7; 7 bases line up with TRBD1. The CDR3 runs 16 residues. V was clipped by 0 bases and J by 3 bases; unmatched bases: 8. Germline CDR1 SNHLY, CDR2 FYNNEI. In nucleotides, the CDR3 is TGTGCCAGCAGTGAAGCCCCCGGGACAGCTCTCTACGAGCAGTACTTC. Amino acid sequence: CASSEAPGTALYEQYF.

This clonotype was counted at least ten times. V is TRBV19 and J is TRBJ2-7; 11 nucleotides match TRBD2. Unmatched junction bases numbered 8, after V lost 9 bases and J lost 4 bases. Germline V gene sequence: CDR1 LNHDA, CDR2 SQIVND (reference sequence). CDR3 size: 14 residues. This chain's CDR3 is CASTPGTSGYEQYF. DNA for the CDR3: TGTGCCAGCACCCCCGGGACTAGCGGTTACGAGCAGTACTTC.

This clonotype was counted at least ten times. The chain couples TRBV3-1 to TRBJ1-6, with no clear D. The CDR3 length is 16 residues. Per germline, CDR1 LGHDT and CDR2 YNNKEL (reference sequence). V shed 1 base and J shed 3 bases, with 10 bases lying between them. CDR3 sequence: CASSQVYMGYNSPLHF. As DNA, the CDR3 is TGTGCCAGCAGCCAAGTTTACATGGGCTATAATTCACCCCTCCACTTT.

V gene TRBV25-1 combines with J gene TRBJ2-3; the match to TRBD2 covers 11 bases. Germline loops: CDR1 MGHDK, CDR2 SYGVNS. The CDR3 consists of 17 residues. Trimming cost V 2 bases and J 6 bases; bases outside gene matches: 10. The CDR3 sequence is CASSELLAGGAMDTQYF. CDR3 DNA: TGTGCCAGCAGTGAACTCCTAGCGGGAGGAGCGATGGATACGCAGTATTTT.

This clonotype has a count of ten or more. The chain uses TRBV6-5 and TRBJ1-1, with D uncertain. V was clipped by 1 base and J by 7 bases, with 13 bases between them. CDR3 length: 14 residues. Per germline, CDR1 MNHEY and CDR2 SVGAGI. The CDR3 nucleotides are TGTGCCAGCAGTTACTTCTCAGGCGTGGGTGAAGCTTTCTTT. Translation: CASSYFSGVGEAFF.

With regard to this clonotype: A much more abundant neighbour one base away suggests this may be a read error. CDR3 DNA sequence: TGTGCCAGCACCTCCAGAGAGAGCTCCTACAATGGGCAGTTCTTC. Protein sequence: CASTSRESSYNGQFF. The chain couples TRBV7-9 to TRBJ2-1; D call uncertain. Germline CDR1 reads SEHNR; CDR2 reads FQNEAQ (reference sequence). CDR3 size: 15 residues.